The text below deals with one TCR beta chain. The data originate from a study of blood T cell repertoires in COVID-19. CDR3 length: 14 amino acids. Germline V CDR1 and CDR2: MGHRA, YSYEKL. The V segment lost 1 base and the J segment 5 bases; nucleotides outside the gene matches: 4. Assay: immunoSEQ multiplex PCR; the TCRdb copy retains only in-frame clones and omits some. The sample lists about 190,000 clones, 70% to 90% occurring once. The source is a man aged 55 to 70 with active or convalescent COVID-19. The material sequenced was peripheral blood. The J gene is TRBJ1-2, the V gene TRBV4-1; 7 bases fit TRBD1. Here the CDR3 reads CASSQAGGIYGYTF. CDR3 nucleotides: TGCGCCAGCAGCCAAGCAGGGGGGATATATGGCTACACCTTC.